This is a list of T cell receptor beta chains from one sample in a study of blood T cell repertoires in COVID-19. Clones were sequenced by immunoSEQ multiplex PCR, and TCRdb holds only the in-frame ones, with some missing. Here the sample spans 45,000 to 70,000 clones, roughly nine tenths being singletons. The sample comprised peripheral blood. The receptors originated from a woman aged 55 to 70 with active or convalescent COVID-19. Both conserved end residues are part of each CDR3. Fields, in order: J gene, V gene, D gene, clone size, CDR3 protein, CDR3 DNA. The D gene is left open where the match is weak. Only some rows state a clone size, as once, few, many or a class for expanded clones.

j_gene: TRBJ2-2; v_gene: TRBV29-1; d_gene: .; abundance: once; CDR3aa: CSVEDAEENTGELFF; CDR3nt: TGCAGCGTTGAAGATGCGGAAGAGAACACCGGGGAGCTGTTTTTT
j_gene: TRBJ1-5; v_gene: TRBV6-5; d_gene: .; abundance: .; CDR3aa: CAAGGVSNQPQHF; CDR3nt: TGTGCCGCTGGAGGGGTGAGCAATCAGCCCCAGCATTTT
j_gene: TRBJ2-1; v_gene: TRBV6-5; d_gene: .; abundance: .; CDR3aa: CASSYSPPRDEQFF; CDR3nt: TGTGCCAGCAGTTACTCCCCACCCCGCGATGAGCAGTTCTTC
j_gene: TRBJ1-5; v_gene: TRBV4-3; d_gene: .; abundance: .; CDR3aa: CASSQDIRQPQHF; CDR3nt: TGCGCCAGCAGCCAAGATATCAGGCAGCCCCAGCATTTT
j_gene: TRBJ2-7; v_gene: TRBV6-5; d_gene: .; abundance: .; CDR3aa: CASSPLRQATYEQYF; CDR3nt: TGTGCCAGCAGTCCACTAAGACAGGCTACGTACGAGCAGTACTTC
j_gene: TRBJ1-5; v_gene: TRBV18; d_gene: .; abundance: .; CDR3aa: CASSLGARAQHF; CDR3nt: TGTGCCAGCTCCCTTGGGGCCCGGGCCCAGCATTTT
j_gene: TRBJ1-2; v_gene: TRBV27; d_gene: .; abundance: .; CDR3aa: CASSPIGGVSGYTF; CDR3nt: TGTGCCAGCAGTCCTATAGGGGGGGTCTCTGGCTACACCTTC
j_gene: TRBJ1-3; v_gene: TRBV6-5; d_gene: .; abundance: .; CDR3aa: CATQRGTSSGNTIYF; CDR3nt: TGTGCCACCCAGCGGGGTACCAGCTCTGGAAACACCATATATTTT
j_gene: TRBJ2-1; v_gene: TRBV4-3; d_gene: .; abundance: .; CDR3aa: CASSPFWGLDSYNEQFF; CDR3nt: TGCGCCAGCAGCCCATTTTGGGGACTCGACTCCTACAATGAGCAGTTCTTC
j_gene: TRBJ1-5; v_gene: TRBV6-6; d_gene: TRBD1; abundance: once; CDR3aa: CASSRLLGDRGPFGNQPQHF; CDR3nt: TGTGCCAGCAGCCGGCTGCTCGGCGACAGGGGACCTTTCGGCAATCAGCCCCAGCATTTT
j_gene: TRBJ2-2; v_gene: TRBV6-6; d_gene: .; abundance: .; CDR3aa: CASSPTRSTGELFF; CDR3nt: TGTGCCAGCAGTCCCACTAGATCCACCGGGGAGCTGTTTTTT
j_gene: TRBJ2-7; v_gene: TRBV6-2/TRBV6-3; d_gene: TRBD2; abundance: .; CDR3aa: CASSGGTSREQYF; CDR3nt: TGTGCCAGCAGCGGGGGGACTAGCAGGGAGCAGTACTTC
j_gene: TRBJ2-2; v_gene: TRBV30; d_gene: TRBD2; abundance: .; CDR3aa: CAWTTPSGSGTGELFF; CDR3nt: TGTGCCTGGACCACCCCTAGCGGGAGTGGAACCGGGGAGCTGTTTTTT
j_gene: TRBJ2-5; v_gene: TRBV5-1; d_gene: .; abundance: .; CDR3aa: CASSLELQETQYF; CDR3nt: TGCGCCAGCAGCTTGGAACTCCAAGAGACCCAGTACTTC
j_gene: TRBJ1-5; v_gene: TRBV3-1/TRBV3-2; d_gene: .; abundance: .; CDR3aa: CASSQERGTQPQHF; CDR3nt: TGTGCCAGCAGCCAAGAGAGAGGTACTCAGCCCCAGCATTTT
j_gene: TRBJ1-5; v_gene: TRBV20-1; d_gene: .; abundance: .; CDR3aa: CSADGNQPQHF; CDR3nt: TGCAGCGCAGATGGCAATCAGCCCCAGCATTTT
j_gene: TRBJ2-2; v_gene: TRBV5-5; d_gene: TRBD2; abundance: .; CDR3aa: CASSLISGGLNTGELFF; CDR3nt: TGTGCCAGCAGCTTGATTAGCGGGGGCCTTAACACCGGGGAGCTGTTTTTT
j_gene: TRBJ2-2; v_gene: TRBV7-3; d_gene: .; abundance: once; CDR3aa: CASSSLNTGELFF; CDR3nt: TGTGCCAGCAGCTCCTTGAACACCGGGGAGCTGTTTTTT
j_gene: TRBJ1-5; v_gene: TRBV3-1/TRBV3-2; d_gene: .; abundance: .; CDR3aa: CASSQGGEGWPQHF; CDR3nt: TGTGCCAGCAGCCAAGGGGGGGAGGGTTGGCCCCAGCATTTT
j_gene: TRBJ1-2; v_gene: TRBV28; d_gene: TRBD1; abundance: once; CDR3aa: CASRYRDRYGYTF; CDR3nt: TGTGCCAGCAGATACCGGGACAGATATGGCTACACCTTC
j_gene: TRBJ1-1; v_gene: TRBV28; d_gene: .; abundance: .; CDR3aa: CASSRQKSEAFF; CDR3nt: TGTGCCAGCAGTCGACAGAAGTCTGAAGCTTTCTTT
j_gene: TRBJ1-1; v_gene: TRBV11-2; d_gene: .; abundance: .; CDR3aa: CASSSGPHTEAFF; CDR3nt: TGTGCCAGCAGCTCCGGTCCTCACACTGAAGCTTTCTTT
j_gene: TRBJ2-1; v_gene: TRBV7-2; d_gene: TRBD1; abundance: .; CDR3aa: CASSYHRGHYNEQFF; CDR3nt: TGTGCCAGCAGCTACCACAGGGGTCACTACAATGAGCAGTTCTTC
j_gene: TRBJ1-1; v_gene: TRBV3-1/TRBV3-2; d_gene: .; abundance: few; CDR3aa: CASSQDLGQKAFF; CDR3nt: TGTGCCAGCAGCCAAGATCTTGGACAAAAGGCTTTCTTT
j_gene: TRBJ2-7; v_gene: TRBV10-3; d_gene: .; abundance: .; CDR3aa: CAISMAGIGEQYF; CDR3nt: TGTGCCATCAGTATGGCAGGGATCGGCGAGCAGTACTTC
j_gene: TRBJ1-1; v_gene: TRBV4-2; d_gene: .; abundance: .; CDR3aa: CASSQQGSEAFF; CDR3nt: TGTGCCAGCAGCCAACAGGGCTCTGAAGCTTTCTTT
j_gene: TRBJ2-1; v_gene: TRBV15; d_gene: .; abundance: .; CDR3aa: CATSSPLSLSYNEQFF; CDR3nt: TGTGCCACCAGCAGCCCTCTATCCCTCTCCTACAATGAGCAGTTCTTC
j_gene: TRBJ2-3; v_gene: TRBV28; d_gene: .; abundance: .; CDR3aa: CASSFRGLADTQYF; CDR3nt: TGTGCCAGCAGTTTCCGGGGGTTGGCAGATACGCAGTATTTT
j_gene: TRBJ2-3; v_gene: TRBV24-1; d_gene: TRBD2; abundance: few; CDR3aa: CATSDRTSLQSSDTQYF; CDR3nt: TGTGCCACCAGTGATCGGACTAGCTTACAGTCTTCAGATACGCAGTATTTT
j_gene: TRBJ2-3; v_gene: TRBV5-4; d_gene: .; abundance: .; CDR3aa: CASSFSTSTDTQYF; CDR3nt: TGTGCCAGCAGCTTCTCGACTAGCACAGATACGCAGTATTTT
j_gene: TRBJ2-1; v_gene: TRBV28; d_gene: .; abundance: .; CDR3aa: CASSSQGGAGYNEQFF; CDR3nt: TGTGCCAGCAGTTCGCAAGGGGGCGCGGGGTACAATGAGCAGTTCTTC
j_gene: TRBJ1-2; v_gene: TRBV9; d_gene: .; abundance: .; CDR3aa: CASSVEEVNYGYTF; CDR3nt: TGTGCCAGCAGCGTAGAAGAGGTTAACTATGGCTACACCTTC
j_gene: TRBJ1-1; v_gene: TRBV12-3/TRBV12-4; d_gene: .; abundance: .; CDR3aa: CASSRDSLRAFF; CDR3nt: TGTGCCAGCAGCCGGGACTCTCTGAGGGCTTTCTTT
j_gene: TRBJ2-2; v_gene: TRBV19; d_gene: .; abundance: few; CDR3aa: CARIPRGNTGELFF; CDR3nt: TGTGCCAGGATACCACGGGGGAACACCGGGGAGCTGTTTTTT
j_gene: TRBJ2-1; v_gene: TRBV7-3; d_gene: .; abundance: .; CDR3aa: CASSYPTGSSYNEQFF; CDR3nt: TGTGCCAGCAGCTACCCGACAGGTAGCTCCTACAATGAGCAGTTCTTC
j_gene: TRBJ1-2; v_gene: TRBV7-2; d_gene: .; abundance: .; CDR3aa: CASSLKAEQGRYGYTF; CDR3nt: TGTGCCAGCAGCCTAAAGGCGGAACAGGGCCGATATGGCTACACCTTC
j_gene: TRBJ2-2; v_gene: TRBV28; d_gene: TRBD2; abundance: few; CDR3aa: CASSLLLAGGTGELFF; CDR3nt: TGTGCCAGTAGTCTCCTTCTAGCGGGAGGCACCGGGGAGCTGTTTTTT
j_gene: TRBJ1-1; v_gene: TRBV7-3; d_gene: .; abundance: few; CDR3aa: CASSARPGAEAFF; CDR3nt: TGTGCCAGCAGCGCCCGCCCCGGGGCTGAAGCTTTCTTT
j_gene: TRBJ1-3; v_gene: TRBV9; d_gene: .; abundance: .; CDR3aa: CASSVGRDSGNTIYF; CDR3nt: TGTGCCAGCAGCGTAGGCCGGGATTCAGGAAACACCATATATTTT
j_gene: TRBJ2-3; v_gene: TRBV9; d_gene: TRBD2; abundance: .; CDR3aa: CASSLSGASTDTQYF; CDR3nt: TGTGCCAGCAGCCTCAGCGGGGCCAGCACAGATACGCAGTATTTT
j_gene: TRBJ1-4; v_gene: TRBV2; d_gene: .; abundance: .; CDR3aa: CASISQEFEKLFF; CDR3nt: TGTGCCAGCATTTCACAGGAATTTGAAAAACTGTTTTTT
j_gene: TRBJ1-5; v_gene: TRBV4-1; d_gene: .; abundance: .; CDR3aa: CASSQSRTDSQPQHF; CDR3nt: TGCGCCAGCAGCCAATCCCGGACAGACAGTCAGCCCCAGCATTTT
j_gene: TRBJ2-2; v_gene: TRBV14; d_gene: .; abundance: .; CDR3aa: CASSQGLAGELFF; CDR3nt: TGTGCCAGCAGCCAAGGACTAGCCGGGGAGCTGTTTTTT
j_gene: TRBJ1-2; v_gene: TRBV7-6; d_gene: .; abundance: .; CDR3aa: CASSSGSVYTF; CDR3nt: TGTGCCAGCAGCTCGGGGAGCGTTTACACCTTC
j_gene: TRBJ1-4; v_gene: TRBV6-5; d_gene: .; abundance: .; CDR3aa: CASSYREGEKLFF; CDR3nt: TGTGCCAGCAGTTACCGGGAGGGTGAAAAACTGTTTTTT
j_gene: TRBJ1-5; v_gene: TRBV20-1; d_gene: .; abundance: .; CDR3aa: CSASPDQPQHF; CDR3nt: TGCAGTGCTAGTCCCGATCAGCCCCAGCATTTT
j_gene: TRBJ2-3; v_gene: TRBV11-2; d_gene: .; abundance: .; CDR3aa: CASSLSRDTQYF; CDR3nt: TGTGCCAGCAGCTTGTCCAGGGATACGCAGTATTTT
j_gene: TRBJ2-1; v_gene: TRBV7-2; d_gene: .; abundance: .; CDR3aa: CASSQDRGSYNEQFF; CDR3nt: TGTGCCAGCAGCCAGGACAGAGGGTCCTACAATGAGCAGTTCTTC
j_gene: TRBJ1-5; v_gene: TRBV5-1; d_gene: .; abundance: .; CDR3aa: CASSVDRNQPQHF; CDR3nt: TGCGCCAGCAGCGTTGACAGGAATCAGCCCCAGCATTTT
j_gene: TRBJ2-7; v_gene: TRBV7-2; d_gene: .; abundance: .; CDR3aa: CASSLQGTTYEQYF; CDR3nt: TGTGCCAGCAGCTTACAGGGAACCACCTACGAGCAGTACTTC
j_gene: TRBJ2-2; v_gene: TRBV5-6; d_gene: .; abundance: .; CDR3aa: CASSLPSDTRDTGELFF; CDR3nt: TGTGCCAGCAGCCTGCCCTCGGACACCCGGGACACCGGGGAGCTGTTTTTT
j_gene: TRBJ2-2; v_gene: TRBV7-4; d_gene: TRBD2; abundance: .; CDR3aa: CANQWRASGKTNTGELFF; CDR3nt: TGTGCCAACCAGTGGAGGGCTAGCGGTAAAACGAACACCGGGGAGCTGTTTTTT